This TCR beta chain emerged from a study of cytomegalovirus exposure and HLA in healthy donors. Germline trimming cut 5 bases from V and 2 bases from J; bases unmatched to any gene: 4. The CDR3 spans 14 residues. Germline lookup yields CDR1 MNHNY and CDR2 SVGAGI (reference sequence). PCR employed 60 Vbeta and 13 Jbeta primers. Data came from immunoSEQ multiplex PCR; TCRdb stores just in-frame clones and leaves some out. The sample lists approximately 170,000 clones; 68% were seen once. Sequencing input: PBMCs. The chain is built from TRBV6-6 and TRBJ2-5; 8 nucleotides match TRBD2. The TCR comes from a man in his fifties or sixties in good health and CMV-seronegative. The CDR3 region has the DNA TGTGCCAGCAGTCCCGGGGGGGGTCAAGAGACCCAGTACTTC. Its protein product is CASSPGGGQETQYF.